The TCR beta chain described here comes from a study of T cells expressing NK-cell markers. Study-wide context: The study drew TCR beta repertoires from sorted CD3+CD56+NKG2C+, CD3+CD56+NKG2C- and CD3+CD56-NKG2C+ T cells.

Germline CDR1 reads DFQATT; CDR2 reads SNEGSKA (reference sequence). The CDR3 has 15 amino acids. For each CDR3 protein, TCRdb gives one entry from its re-call of the 5' RACE reads, without DNA. Its table lists about 300,000 distinct CDR3 sequences. This clonotype was obtained from a woman between 18 and 75 years old in good health. The sample consisted of blood T cells: a sorted CD56 or NKG2C T cell subset, CD4+ or CD8+ T cells, or bulk PBMC T cells (not recorded which). V and J are TRBV20-1 and TRBJ1-6; the TCRdb call, TRBD1, lacks DNA for checking. CDR3 protein: CSAISGTGENSPLHF.